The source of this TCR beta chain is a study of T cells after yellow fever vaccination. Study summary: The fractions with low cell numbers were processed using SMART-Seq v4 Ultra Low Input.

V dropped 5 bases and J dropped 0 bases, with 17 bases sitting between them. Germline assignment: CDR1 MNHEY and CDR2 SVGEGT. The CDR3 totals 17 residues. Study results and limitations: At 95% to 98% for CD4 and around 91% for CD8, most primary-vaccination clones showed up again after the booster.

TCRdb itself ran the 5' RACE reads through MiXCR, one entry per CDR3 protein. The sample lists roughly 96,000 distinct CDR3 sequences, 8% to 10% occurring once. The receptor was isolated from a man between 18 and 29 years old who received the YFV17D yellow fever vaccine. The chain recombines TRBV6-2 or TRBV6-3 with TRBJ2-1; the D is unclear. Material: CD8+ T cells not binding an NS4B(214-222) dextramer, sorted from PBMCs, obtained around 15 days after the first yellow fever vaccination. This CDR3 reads CASSNDRTSSSYNEQFF. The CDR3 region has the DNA TGTGCCAGCAGTAACGACCGTACCAGTAGCTCCTACAATGAGCAGTTCTTC.